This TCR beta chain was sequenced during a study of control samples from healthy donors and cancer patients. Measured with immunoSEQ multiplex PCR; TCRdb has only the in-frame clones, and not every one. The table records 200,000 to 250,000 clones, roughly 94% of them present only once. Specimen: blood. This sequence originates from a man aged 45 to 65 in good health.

The CDR3 region has the DNA TGTGCCAGCTCTCGGGGGATGAATAATTCACCCCTCCACTTT. The encoded protein is CASSRGMNNSPLHF. The V gene is TRBV7-9, the J gene TRBJ1-6, with a weak D call TRBD1 (5 bases). The germline V and J ends were trimmed by 8 bases and 5 bases, with 13 bases remaining between them. This CDR3 comprises 14 residues. The germline CDR1 and CDR2 sequences are SEHNR and FQNEAQ (reference sequence).